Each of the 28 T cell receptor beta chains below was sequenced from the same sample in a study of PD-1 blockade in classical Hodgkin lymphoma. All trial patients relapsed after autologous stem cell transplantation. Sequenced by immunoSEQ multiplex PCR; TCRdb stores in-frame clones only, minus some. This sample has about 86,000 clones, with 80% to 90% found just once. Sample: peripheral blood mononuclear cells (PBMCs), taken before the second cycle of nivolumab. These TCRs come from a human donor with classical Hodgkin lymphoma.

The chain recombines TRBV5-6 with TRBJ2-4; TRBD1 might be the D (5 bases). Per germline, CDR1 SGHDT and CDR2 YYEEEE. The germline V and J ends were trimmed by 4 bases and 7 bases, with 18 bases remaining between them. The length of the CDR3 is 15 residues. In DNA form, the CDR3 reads TGTGCCAGCAGCCGCGCGGCCGGGCAGGGTAACATTCAGTACTTC. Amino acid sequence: CASSRAAGQGNIQYF.

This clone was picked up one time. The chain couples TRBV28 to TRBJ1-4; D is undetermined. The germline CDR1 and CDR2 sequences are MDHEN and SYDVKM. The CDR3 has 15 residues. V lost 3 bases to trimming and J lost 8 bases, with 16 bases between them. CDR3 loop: CASSFPEPRTEKLFF. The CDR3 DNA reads TGTGCCAGCAGTTTCCCGGAACCCCGAACCGAAAAACTGTTTTTT.

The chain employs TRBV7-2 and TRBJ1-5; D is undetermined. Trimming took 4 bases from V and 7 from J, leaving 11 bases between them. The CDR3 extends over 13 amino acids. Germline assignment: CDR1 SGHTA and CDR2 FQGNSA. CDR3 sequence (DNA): TGTGCCAGCAGCTCCAGTCCCCGGCAGCCCCAGCATTTT. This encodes CASSSSPRQPQHF.

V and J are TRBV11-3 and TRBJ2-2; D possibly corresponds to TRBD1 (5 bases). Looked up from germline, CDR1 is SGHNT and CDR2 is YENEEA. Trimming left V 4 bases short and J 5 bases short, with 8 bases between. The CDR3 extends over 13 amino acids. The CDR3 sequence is CASSSKGTGELFF. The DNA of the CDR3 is TGTGCCAGCAGCTCCAAGGGGACCGGGGAGCTGTTTTTT.

CDR3 sequence (DNA): TGCGCCAGCAGCCAAGCAATTTTACGTCAGGGGGTGAGGAATTTCAATCAGCCCCAGCATTTT. This translates into CASSQAILRQGVRNFNQPQHF. J is TRBJ1-5 and V is TRBV4-1, with 7 bases that match TRBD1. V was clipped by 1 base and J by 3 bases; unmatched bases: 21. This CDR3 contains 21 residues. Germline CDR1 and CDR2: MGHRA and YSYEKL.

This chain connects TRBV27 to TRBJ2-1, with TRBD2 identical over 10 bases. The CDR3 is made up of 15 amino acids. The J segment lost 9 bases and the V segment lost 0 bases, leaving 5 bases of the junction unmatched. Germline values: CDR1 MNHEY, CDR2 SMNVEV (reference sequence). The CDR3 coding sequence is TGTGCCAGCAGTTTATCGGGACTAGCGCAGAGTGAGCAGTTCTTC. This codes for CASSLSGLAQSEQFF.

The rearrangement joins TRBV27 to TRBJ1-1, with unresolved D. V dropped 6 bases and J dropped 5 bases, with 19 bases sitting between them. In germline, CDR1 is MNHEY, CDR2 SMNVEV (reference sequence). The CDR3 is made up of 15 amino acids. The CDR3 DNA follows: TGTGCCAGCAGGACCTTGTTGGGCCCGATAACTGAAGCTTTCTTT. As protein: CASRTLLGPITEAFF.

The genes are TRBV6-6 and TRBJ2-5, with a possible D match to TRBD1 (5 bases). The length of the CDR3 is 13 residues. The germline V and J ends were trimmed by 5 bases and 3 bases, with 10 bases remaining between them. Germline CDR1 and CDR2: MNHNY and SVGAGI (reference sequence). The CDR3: CASSMLTEETQYF. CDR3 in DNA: TGTGCCAGCAGTATGCTGACAGAAGAGACCCAGTACTTC.

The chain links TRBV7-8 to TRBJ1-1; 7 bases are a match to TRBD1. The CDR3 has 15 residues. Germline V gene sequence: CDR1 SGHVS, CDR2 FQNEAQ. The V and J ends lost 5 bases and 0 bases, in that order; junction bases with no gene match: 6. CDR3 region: CASSRGTAMNTEAFF. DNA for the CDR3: TGTGCCAGCAGCCGGGGGACAGCGATGAACACTGAAGCTTTCTTT.

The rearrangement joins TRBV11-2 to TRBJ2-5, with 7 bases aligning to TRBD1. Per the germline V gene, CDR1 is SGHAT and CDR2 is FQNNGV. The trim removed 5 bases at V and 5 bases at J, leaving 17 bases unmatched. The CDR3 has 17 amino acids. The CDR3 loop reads CASSIALASRGQETQYF. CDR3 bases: TGTGCCAGCAGCATCGCCCTAGCCAGCAGGGGACAGGAGACCCAGTACTTC.

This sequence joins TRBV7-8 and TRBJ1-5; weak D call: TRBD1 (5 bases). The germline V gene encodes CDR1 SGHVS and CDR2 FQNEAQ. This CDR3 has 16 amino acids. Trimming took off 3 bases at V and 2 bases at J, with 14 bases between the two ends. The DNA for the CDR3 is TGTGCCAGCAGCTTCAAGATTCAGGGTGGCAATCAGCCCCAGCATTTT. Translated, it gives CASSFKIQGGNQPQHF.

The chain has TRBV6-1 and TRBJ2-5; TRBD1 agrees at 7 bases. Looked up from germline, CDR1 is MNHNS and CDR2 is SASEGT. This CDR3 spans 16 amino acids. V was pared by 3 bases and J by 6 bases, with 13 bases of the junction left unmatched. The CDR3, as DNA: TGTGCCAGCAGTGAGCCTAGACAGGGCGTGATGAAGACCCAGTACTTC. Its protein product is CASSEPRQGVMKTQYF.

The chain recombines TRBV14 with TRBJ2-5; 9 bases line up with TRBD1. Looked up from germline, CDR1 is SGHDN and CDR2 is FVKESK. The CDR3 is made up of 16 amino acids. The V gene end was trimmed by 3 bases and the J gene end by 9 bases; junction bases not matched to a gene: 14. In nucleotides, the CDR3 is TGTGCCAGCAGCCAGAAAGGACAGGGGCCCTCACGAGCCCAGTACTTC. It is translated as CASSQKGQGPSRAQYF.

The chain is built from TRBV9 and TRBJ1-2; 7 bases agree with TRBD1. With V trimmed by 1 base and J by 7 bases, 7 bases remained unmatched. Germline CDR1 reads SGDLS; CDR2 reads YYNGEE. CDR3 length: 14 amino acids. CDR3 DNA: TGTGCCAGCAGCGTAAACCTAGGGGGCATTGGCTACACCTTC. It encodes CASSVNLGGIGYTF.

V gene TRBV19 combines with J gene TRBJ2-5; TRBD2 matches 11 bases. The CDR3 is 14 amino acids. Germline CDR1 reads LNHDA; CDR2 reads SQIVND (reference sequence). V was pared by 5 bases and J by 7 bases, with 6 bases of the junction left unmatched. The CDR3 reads CASSPTSGASTQYF. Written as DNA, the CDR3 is TGTGCCAGTAGTCCGACTAGCGGGGCCTCGACCCAGTACTTC.

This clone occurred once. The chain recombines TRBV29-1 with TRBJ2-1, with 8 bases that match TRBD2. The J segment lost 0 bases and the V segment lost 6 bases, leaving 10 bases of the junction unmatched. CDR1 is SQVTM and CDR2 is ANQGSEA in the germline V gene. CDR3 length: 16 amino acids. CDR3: CSVRPREGSSYNEQFF. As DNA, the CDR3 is TGCAGCGTCCGCCCCCGGGAGGGGAGCTCCTACAATGAGCAGTTCTTC.

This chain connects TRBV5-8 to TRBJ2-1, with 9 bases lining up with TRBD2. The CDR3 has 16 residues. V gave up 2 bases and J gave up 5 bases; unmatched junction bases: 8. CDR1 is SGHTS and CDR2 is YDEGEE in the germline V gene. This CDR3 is CASSLGAGGINNEQFF. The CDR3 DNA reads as TGTGCCAGCAGCTTAGGGGCGGGGGGGATAAACAATGAGCAGTTCTTC. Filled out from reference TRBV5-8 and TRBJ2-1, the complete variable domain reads EAGVTQSPTHLIKTRGQQATLRCSPISGHTSVYWYQQALGLGLQFLLWYDEGEERNRGNFPPRFSGRQFPNYSSELNVNALELEDSALYLCASSLGAGGINNEQFFGPGTRLTVL.

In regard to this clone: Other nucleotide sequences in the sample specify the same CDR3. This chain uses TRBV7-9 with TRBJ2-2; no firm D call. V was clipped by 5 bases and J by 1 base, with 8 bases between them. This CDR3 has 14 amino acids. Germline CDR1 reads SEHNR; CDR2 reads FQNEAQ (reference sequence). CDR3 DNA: TGTGCCAGCAGCCTAACAGAGAACACCGGGGAGCTGTTTTTT. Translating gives CASSLTENTGELFF. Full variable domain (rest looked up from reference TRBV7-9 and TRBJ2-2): DTGVSQNPRHKITKRGQNVTFRCDPISEHNRLYWYRQTLGQGPEFLTYFQNEAQLEKSRLLSDRFSAERPKGSFSTLEIQRTEQGDSAMYLCASSLTENTGELFFGEGSRLTVL.

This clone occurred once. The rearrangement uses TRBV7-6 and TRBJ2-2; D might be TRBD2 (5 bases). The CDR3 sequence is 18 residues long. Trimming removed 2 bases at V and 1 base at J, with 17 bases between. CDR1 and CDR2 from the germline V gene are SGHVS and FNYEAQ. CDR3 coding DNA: TGTGCCAGCAGCTTATCCTACGTTACCGGGAAGAACACCGGGGAGCTGTTTTTT. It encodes CASSLSYVTGKNTGELFF.

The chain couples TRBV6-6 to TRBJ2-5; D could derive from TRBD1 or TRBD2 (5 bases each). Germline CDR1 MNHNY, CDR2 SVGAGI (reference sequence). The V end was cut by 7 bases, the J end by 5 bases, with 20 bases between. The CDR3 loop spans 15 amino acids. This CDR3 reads CASTSGRGIWETQYF. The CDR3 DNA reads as TGTGCCAGCACCTCGGGACGAGGAATTTGGGAGACCCAGTACTTC.

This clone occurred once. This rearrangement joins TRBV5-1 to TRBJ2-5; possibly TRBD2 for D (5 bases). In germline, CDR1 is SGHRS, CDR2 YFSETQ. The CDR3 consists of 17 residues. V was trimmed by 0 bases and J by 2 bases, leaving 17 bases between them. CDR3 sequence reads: CASSLAGLEGWQETQYF. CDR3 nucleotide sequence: TGCGCCAGCAGCTTGGCGGGTCTAGAGGGTTGGCAAGAGACCCAGTACTTC.

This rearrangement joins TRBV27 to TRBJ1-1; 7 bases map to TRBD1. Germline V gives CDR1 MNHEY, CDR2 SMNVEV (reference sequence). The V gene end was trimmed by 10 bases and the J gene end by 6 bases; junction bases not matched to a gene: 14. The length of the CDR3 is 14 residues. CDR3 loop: CATPRDRGRPEAFF. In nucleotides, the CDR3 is TGTGCCACCCCACGGGACAGAGGCCGCCCTGAAGCTTTCTTT.

The CDR3 region is CAISESGGGQGSYGYTF. DNA of the CDR3: TGTGCCATCAGTGAGTCAGGAGGGGGACAGGGGTCCTATGGCTACACCTTC. The J gene is TRBJ1-2, the V gene TRBV10-3, with 10 bases lining up with TRBD1. V was pared by 0 bases and J by 4 bases, with 8 bases of the junction left unmatched. This CDR3 comprises 17 residues. The germline V gene has CDR1 ENHRY and CDR2 SYGVKD.

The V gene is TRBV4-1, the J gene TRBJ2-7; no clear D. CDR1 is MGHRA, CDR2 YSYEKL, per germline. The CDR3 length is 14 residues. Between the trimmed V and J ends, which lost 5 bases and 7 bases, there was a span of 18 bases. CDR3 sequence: CASSFLGGQGEQYF. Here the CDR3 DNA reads TGCGCCAGCAGCTTTTTAGGCGGTCAAGGGGAGCAGTACTTC.

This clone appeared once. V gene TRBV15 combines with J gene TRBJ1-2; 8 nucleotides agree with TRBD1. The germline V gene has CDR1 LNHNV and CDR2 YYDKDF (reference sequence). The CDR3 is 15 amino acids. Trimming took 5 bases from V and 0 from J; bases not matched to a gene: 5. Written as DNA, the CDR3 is TGTGCCACCAGCCCCCGGGACAGGACTAACTATGGCTACACCTTC. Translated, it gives CATSPRDRTNYGYTF.

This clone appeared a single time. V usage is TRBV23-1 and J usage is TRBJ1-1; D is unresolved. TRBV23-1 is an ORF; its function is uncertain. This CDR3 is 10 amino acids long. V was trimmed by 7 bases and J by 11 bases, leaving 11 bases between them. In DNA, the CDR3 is TGCGCCAGCAAACCGGGAGGGGCTTTCTTT. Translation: CASKPGGAFF.

CDR3 in amino acids: CASSQVGGGTGELFF. CDR3 bases: TGTGCCAGCAGCCAAGTGGGCGGGGGAACCGGGGAGCTGTTTTTT. The chain couples TRBV14 to TRBJ2-2, with 7 bases fitting TRBD2. Germline lookup yields CDR1 SGHDN and CDR2 FVKESK. After removal of 1 base from V and 5 bases from J, the junction contained 4 bases not matched to a gene. This CDR3 region has 15 residues. The variable domain in full, with the rest retrieved from reference TRBV14 and TRBJ2-2, is EAGVTQFPSHSVIEKGQTVTLRCDPISGHDNLYWYRRVMGKEIKFLLHFVKESKQDESGMPNNRFLAERTGGTYSTLKVQPAELEDSGVYFCASSQVGGGTGELFFGEGSRLTVL.

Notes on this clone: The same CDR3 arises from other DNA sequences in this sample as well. The CDR3 bases are TGTGCCAGCAGTTTACAGGGGCGGGAGACCCAGTACTTC. Its translation: CASSLQGRETQYF. J is TRBJ2-5 and V is TRBV27, with a weak D call TRBD1 (6 bases). The length of the CDR3 is 13 residues. Trimming left V 2 bases short and J 5 bases short, with 9 bases between. Germline CDR1 and CDR2: MNHEY and SMNVEV (reference sequence).